The 5 T cell receptor beta chains listed next were all sequenced from one sample in a study of shared clonotypes between healthy human individuals. Positively selected for CCR7, the CD45RO-negative cells used as naive CD8 cells excluded terminally differentiated effector memory CD45RA+ cells. Profiled with immunoSEQ multiplex PCR; TCRdb holds only in-frame clones, not every one. The sample records 750,000 to 1,000,000 clones, nearly 95% being singletons. The sample comprised naive CD8+ T cells sorted from blood. Receptors originate from a man aged 30 to 39 in good health.

The rearrangement uses TRBV2 and TRBJ2-3; D possibly uses TRBD1 or TRBD2 (5 bases each). V was trimmed by 3 bases and J by 0 bases, leaving 10 bases between them. This CDR3 region has 15 residues. The germline gives CDR1 SNHLY, CDR2 FYNNEI. CDR3 DNA: TGTGCCAGCAGTGAGGGGCGGGTTAGCACAGATACGCAGTATTTT. Translation: CASSEGRVSTDTQYF.

This clone was seen only a few times. Different DNA sequences within this sample yield the same CDR3. The V call is TRBV7-9, the J call TRBJ1-3; D not resolved. CDR3 length: 13 residues. Trimming cost V 6 bases and J 0 bases, with 6 bases left between them. Germline V CDR1 and CDR2: SEHNR, FQNEAQ (reference sequence). The CDR3 DNA sequence: TGTGCCAGCAGGGAGGACTCTGGAAACACCATATATTTT. This encodes CASREDSGNTIYF.

The chain recombines TRBV6-5 with TRBJ2-7; D is perhaps TRBD1 (5 bases). The CDR3 is 12 amino acids. Germline V gives CDR1 MNHEY, CDR2 SVGAGI. With 8 bases removed from V and 6 bases from J, the gap between germline ends came to 14 bases. The CDR3 is CASRNRLVEQYF. The CDR3, as DNA: TGTGCCAGCCGGAACAGGTTGGTCGAGCAGTACTTC.

Worth noting for this clone: At one boundary the junction diverges from the germline segment, which might be a read error. This chain joins TRBV14 and TRBJ2-1; D remains unclear. Germline CDR1 and CDR2: SGHDN and FVKESK. The CDR3 extends over 14 amino acids. CDR3 bases: TGTGCCAGCACCCAAGAGAATTGGGCCAATGAGCAGTTCTTC. Amino acid sequence: CASTQENWANEQFF. The whole variable domain, remainder taken from reference TRBV14 and TRBJ2-1, is EAGVTQFPSHSVIEKGQTVTLRCDPISGHDNLYWYRRVMGKEIKFLLHFVKESKQDESGMPNNRFLAERTGGTYSTLKVQPAELEDSGVYFCASTQENWANEQFFGPGTRLTVL.

Note on this clone: The same CDR3 also results from other DNA sequences found in this sample. This chain links TRBV27 with TRBJ2-7, with D unresolved. CDR1 and CDR2 from the germline V gene are MNHEY and SMNVEV (reference sequence). CDR3 length equals 13 residues. V was trimmed by 0 bases and J by 2 bases, leaving 5 bases between them. The CDR3 bases are TGTGCCAGCAGTTTATCGGGTCCCTACGAGCAGTACTTC. Protein: CASSLSGPYEQYF.